The TCR beta chain under discussion was sequenced for a study of T-cell reconstitution after alpha-beta-depleted transplantation in children. Germline V gives CDR1 SGHVS, CDR2 FQNEAQ. V was clipped by 3 bases and J by 4 bases, with 9 bases between them. The CDR3 contains 14 residues. Preparation of the TCRbeta library involved a method that used unique molecular identifiers. TCRdb re-called the PCR reads with MiXCR, one entry per CDR3 protein. The table lists tens of thousands of distinct CDR3 sequences, about 9% of them singletons. On this clonotype itself: The antigen is unknown.

The study, taken as a whole, reports: Diversity and T-cell counts at one year after transplant derived mostly from new T cells. The study traced high day-60 TCRbeta diversity in some patients to surviving recipient T cells and thymic progenitors. About two months after transplant, alpha-beta T cells reportedly came from several hundred expanded graft clones.

Sequenced here: PBMCs, mostly from graft donor cells, sampled 60 days after TCRalphabeta/CD19-depleted stem cell transplant. The rearrangement links TRBV7-8 to TRBJ1-4; no firm D call. The sequence derives from a male patient aged 2 to 10 who had a stem cell transplant for chronic granulomatous disease, so the T cells may come from the graft donor. DNA for the CDR3: TGTGCCAGCAGCTTCACAGCTGTTAATGAAAAACTGTTTTTT. Translating gives CASSFTAVNEKLFF.